The entry below describes one T cell receptor beta chain. The germline CDR1 and CDR2 sequences are MNHNS and SASEGT. V lost 3 bases and J lost 4; bases outside the gene matches: 7. The CDR3 covers 15 residues. The data were taken from a study of blood T cell repertoires in COVID-19. Study context: Acute and convalescent COVID-19 specimens originated in the United States, Italy and Spain. PBMCs, B-cell-depleted T cells, or T cells were the source of the cDNA or gDNA that made up the material.

As processed by the authors: Nucleated cell counts were estimated from reference gene primer amplification. Method: immunoSEQ multiplex PCR; TCRdb's copy keeps in-frame clones and lacks some. V and J calls and clone size are as listed in that table; D and trimming were resolved from the DNA. This table has 95,000 to 150,000 clones, roughly 80% appearing once. This chain connects TRBV6-1 to TRBJ2-3; 7 bases match TRBD2. The source of this sequence is a human donor in a cohort sampled during active COVID-19. Material for sequencing was peripheral blood. CDR3 DNA sequence: TGTGCCAGCAGTGAGTATGTAGCGGGCCCAGATACGCAGTATTTT. Amino acids: CASSEYVAGPDTQYF.